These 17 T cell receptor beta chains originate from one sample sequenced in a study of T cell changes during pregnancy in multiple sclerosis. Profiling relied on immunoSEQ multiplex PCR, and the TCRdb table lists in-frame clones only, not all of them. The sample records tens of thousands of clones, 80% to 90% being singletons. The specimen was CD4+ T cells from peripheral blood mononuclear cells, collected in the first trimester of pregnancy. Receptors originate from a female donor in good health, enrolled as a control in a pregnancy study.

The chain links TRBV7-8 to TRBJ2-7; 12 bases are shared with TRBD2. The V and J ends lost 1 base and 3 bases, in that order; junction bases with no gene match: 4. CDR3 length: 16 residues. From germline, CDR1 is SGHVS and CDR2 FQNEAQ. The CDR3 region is CASSLVLAGGVYEQYF. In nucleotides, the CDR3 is TGTGCCAGCAGCTTAGTCCTAGCGGGGGGGGTCTACGAGCAGTACTTC.

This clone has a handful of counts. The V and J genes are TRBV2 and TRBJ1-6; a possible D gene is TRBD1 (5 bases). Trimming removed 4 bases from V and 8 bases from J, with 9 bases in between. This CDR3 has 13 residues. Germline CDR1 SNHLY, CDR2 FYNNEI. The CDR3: CASSGTQDSPLHF. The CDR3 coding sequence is TGTGCCAGCAGTGGAACACAGGATTCACCCCTCCACTTT.

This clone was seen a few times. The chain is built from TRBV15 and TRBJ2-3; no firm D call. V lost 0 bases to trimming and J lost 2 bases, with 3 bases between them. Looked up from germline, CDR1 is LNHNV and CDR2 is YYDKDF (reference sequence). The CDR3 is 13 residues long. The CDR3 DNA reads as TGTGCCACCAGCAGAGACAACACAGATACGCAGTATTTT. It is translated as CATSRDNTDTQYF.

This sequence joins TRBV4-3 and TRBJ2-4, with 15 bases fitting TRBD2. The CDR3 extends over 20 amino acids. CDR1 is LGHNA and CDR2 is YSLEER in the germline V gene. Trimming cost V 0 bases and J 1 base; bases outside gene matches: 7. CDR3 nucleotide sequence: TGCGCCAGCAGCCAAGATAGGACTAGCGGGAGGGCCTTGGCCAAAAACATTCAGTACTTC. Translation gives CASSQDRTSGRALAKNIQYF.

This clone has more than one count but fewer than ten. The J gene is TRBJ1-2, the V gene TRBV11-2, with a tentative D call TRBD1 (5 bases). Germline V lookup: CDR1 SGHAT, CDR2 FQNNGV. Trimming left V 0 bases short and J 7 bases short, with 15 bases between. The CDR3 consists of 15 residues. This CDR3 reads CASSLDPGGLRGYTF. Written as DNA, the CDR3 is TGTGCCAGCAGCTTAGATCCCGGGGGACTTCGTGGCTACACCTTC.

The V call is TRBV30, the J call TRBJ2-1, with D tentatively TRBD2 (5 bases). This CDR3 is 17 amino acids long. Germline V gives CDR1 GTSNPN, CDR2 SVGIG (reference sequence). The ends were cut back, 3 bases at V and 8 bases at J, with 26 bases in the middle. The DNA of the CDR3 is TGTGCCTGGAGCCCTCTCGGGAAGTGGGATGCCTGGGATGAGCAGTTCTTC. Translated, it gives CAWSPLGKWDAWDEQFF.

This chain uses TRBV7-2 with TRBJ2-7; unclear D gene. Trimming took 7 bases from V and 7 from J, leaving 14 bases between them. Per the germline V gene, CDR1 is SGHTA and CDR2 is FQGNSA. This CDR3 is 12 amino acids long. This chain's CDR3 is CASTPERSEQYF. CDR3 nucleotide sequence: TGTGCCAGCACCCCCGAGAGGTCGGAGCAGTACTTC.

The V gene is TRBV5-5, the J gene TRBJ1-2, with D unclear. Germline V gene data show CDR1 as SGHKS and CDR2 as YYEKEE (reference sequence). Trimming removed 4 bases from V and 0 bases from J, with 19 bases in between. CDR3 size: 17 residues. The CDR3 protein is CASSPPIRGSPNYGYTF. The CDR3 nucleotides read TGTGCCAGCAGCCCCCCCATCCGAGGGAGCCCTAACTATGGCTACACCTTC.

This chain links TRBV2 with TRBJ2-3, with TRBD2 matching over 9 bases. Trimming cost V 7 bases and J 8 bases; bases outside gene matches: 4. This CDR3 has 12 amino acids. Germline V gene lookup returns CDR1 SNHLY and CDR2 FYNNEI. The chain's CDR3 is CASTPGLATQYF. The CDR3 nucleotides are TGTGCCAGCACCCCGGGACTAGCTACGCAGTATTTT. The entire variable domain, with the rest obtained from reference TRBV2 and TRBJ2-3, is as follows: EPEVTQTPSHQVTQMGQEVILRCVPISNHLYFYWYRQILGQKVEFLVSFYNNEISEKSEIFDDQFSVERPDGSNFTLKIRSTKLEDSAMYFCASTPGLATQYFGPGTRLTVL.

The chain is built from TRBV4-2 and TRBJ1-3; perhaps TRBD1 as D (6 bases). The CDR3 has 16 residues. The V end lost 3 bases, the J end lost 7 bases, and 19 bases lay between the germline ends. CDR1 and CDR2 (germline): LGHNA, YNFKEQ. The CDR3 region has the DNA TGTGCCAGCAGCCATCTTAGGGGGGGTTTGGCGAACACCATATATTTT. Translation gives CASSHLRGGLANTIYF.

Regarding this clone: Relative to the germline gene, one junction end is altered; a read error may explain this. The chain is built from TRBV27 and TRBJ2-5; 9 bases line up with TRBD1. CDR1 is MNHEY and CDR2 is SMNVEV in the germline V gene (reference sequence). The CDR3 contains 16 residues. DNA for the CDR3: TGTGCCAGCAGTTTACCCGGGACAGGGTCGAAAGAAACCCAGTACTTC. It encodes CASSLPGTGSKETQYF.

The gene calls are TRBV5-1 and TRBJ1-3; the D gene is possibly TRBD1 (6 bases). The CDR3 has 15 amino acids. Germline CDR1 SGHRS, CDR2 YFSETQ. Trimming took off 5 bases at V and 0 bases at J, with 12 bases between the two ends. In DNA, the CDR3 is TGCGCCAGCAGTCAGGGACAAAACTCTGGAAACACCATATATTTT. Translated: CASSQGQNSGNTIYF.

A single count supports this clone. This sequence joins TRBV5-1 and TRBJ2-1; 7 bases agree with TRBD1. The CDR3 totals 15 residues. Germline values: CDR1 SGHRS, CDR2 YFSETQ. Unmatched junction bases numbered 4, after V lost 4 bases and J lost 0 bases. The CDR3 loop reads CASSGGQSSYNEQFF. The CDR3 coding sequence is TGCGCCAGCAGCGGGGGACAGAGCTCCTACAATGAGCAGTTCTTC.

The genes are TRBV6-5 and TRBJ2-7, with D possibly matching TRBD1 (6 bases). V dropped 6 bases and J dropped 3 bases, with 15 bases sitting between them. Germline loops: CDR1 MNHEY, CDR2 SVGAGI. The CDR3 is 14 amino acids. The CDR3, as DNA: TGTGCCAGCAGAGAACAGGGTCGACTCTACGAGCAGTACTTC. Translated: CASREQGRLYEQYF.

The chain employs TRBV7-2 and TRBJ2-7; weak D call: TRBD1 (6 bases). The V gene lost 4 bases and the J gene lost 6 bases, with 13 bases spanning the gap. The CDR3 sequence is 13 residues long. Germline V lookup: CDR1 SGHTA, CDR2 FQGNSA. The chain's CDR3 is CASSSDRIGEQYF. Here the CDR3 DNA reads TGTGCCAGCAGCTCTGACAGGATTGGCGAGCAGTACTTC.

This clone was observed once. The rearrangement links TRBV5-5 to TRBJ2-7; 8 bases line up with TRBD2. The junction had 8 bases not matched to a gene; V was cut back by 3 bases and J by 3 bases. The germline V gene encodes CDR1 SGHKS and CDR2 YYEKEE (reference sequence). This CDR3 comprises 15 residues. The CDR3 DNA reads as TGTGCCAGCAGCTCTGACCCAGCGGGGGTCTACGAGCAGTACTTC. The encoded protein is CASSSDPAGVYEQYF.

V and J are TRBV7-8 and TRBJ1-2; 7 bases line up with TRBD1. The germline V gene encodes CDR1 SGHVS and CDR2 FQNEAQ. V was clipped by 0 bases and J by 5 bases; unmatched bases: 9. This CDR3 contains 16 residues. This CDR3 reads CASSLARDSEIYGYTF. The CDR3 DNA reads TGTGCCAGCAGCTTAGCCCGGGACAGCGAGATATATGGCTACACCTTC.